This note documents a single T cell receptor (beta chain) sequence. Its antigen is still unknown. Only in-frame clones appear in the TCRdb table, and some are missing; sequencing was by immunoSEQ multiplex PCR. The profile shows about 65,000 clones, 90% to 95% of them singletons. The sample comes from a study of cytomegalovirus exposure and HLA in healthy donors. Across the whole study: The roughly 660 first-cohort repertoires shared a platform with the approximately 130 validation repertoires, as reported in a later analysis.

CDR3 length equals 16 residues. CDR1 is MDHEN, CDR2 SYDVKM, per germline. V trimming: 5 bases; J trimming: 6 bases; junction bases outside the gene matches: 11. Study-wide results and caveats: Confirmation was obtained in vitro that a few CMV-associated chains are specific for CMV antigens.

This clonotype was obtained from a young woman in good health and CMV-seronegative. The V call is TRBV28, the J call TRBJ2-3; 10 bases line up with TRBD1. Sequencing was done on a sample of PBMCs. This CDR3 is CASSPQSGTGVDTQYF. The CDR3 DNA reads TGTGCCAGCAGTCCACAATCCGGGACAGGGGTGGATACGCAGTATTTT.